This T cell receptor (beta chain) was captured in a study of human T cells and chemical hapten exposure (dated by TCRdb to the early 2020s). The study in broad terms: For sensitization, 2% DPC in acetone was applied to a 2 cm by 2 cm area of upper inner arm skin. Patients additionally received weekly therapeutic DPC doses to the scalp throughout the roughly 23-week study period. Patch testing on the upper back used Finn chambers containing 0.01% DPC, with scoring done after 6 days according to International Contact Dermatitis Research Group standards. The mostly female patient cohort included alopecia areata with under or over 50% scalp involvement, alopecia totalis and alopecia universalis. The libraries were sequenced as a pool, and the TCR yield per sample differed mostly because of small variations in library volumes within the pool. Peripheral blood TCR repertoire changes were tracked in vivo in alopecia patients during primary and secondary sensitization to the hapten diphenylcyclopropenone (DPC). Blood was sampled from patients pre-sensitization (week 0) and at 2, 6 and about 24 weeks after DPC sensitization. For TCR sequencing, blood came from 25 to 35 alopecia patients at anywhere from one to four time points (pre-sensitization, 2, 6 and 24 weeks). From each blood RNA sample, both TCR alpha and TCR beta chains were sequenced. What the authors observed across the whole study: After repeated subsampling, changes were observed in the strength of the expansion versus patch-test correlation and in the threshold at which the correlation became significant. The number of PT1 expanded TCRs positively correlated with patch test score, significant at thresholds 8, 16 and 32 but not 4. Compared with pre-sensitization or healthy control sets, expanded TCRs formed significantly more large CDR3 similarity clusters, which is consistent with antigen-driven responses. All patients had alopecia, a presumed autoimmune disease, so their immune response might differ from that of healthy individuals. DPC sensitization did not change how many TCRs were above 1 in 1000 frequency, and no evidence was found of alterations in global repertoire structure.

This clonotype was seen ten or more times. Its antigen is currently not known. Base quality data are lacking; no much larger clone is found one base away. Libraries were constructed by RACE. The reads were generated on a NextSeq 500. Library preparation attached unique molecular identifiers to individual cDNA molecules for quantitative, reproducible TCR counting. The original methods were these. A median of about 87,000 TCRs per sample was observed, with a range of about 20,000 to 750,000. V, J and CDR3 annotation of the TCR reads was performed with the Decombinator software suite. Every sample was subsampled to the same number of TCRs (28,000) for the PS versus PT1 abundance plots. TCRs were defined as expanded if absent before sensitization and observed at least eight times at the 2-week time point. TCRdb applied fastp at Q25 and MiXCR to the public reads, then kept only in-frame beta chains. Rows with one shared CDR3 protein collapse into an entry with the most common genes and DNA. These V and J calls rely on TCRdb rather than the paper's analysis. Across this sample there are roughly 48,000 distinct CDR3 sequences, with 11% seen only once. About 1.8% of the sample rests with the top ten.

The label giving this sample's time point can be read as: patch test 1, 2 weeks after DPC sensitization. Explained via the paper, the treatment or condition label denotes: therapeutic diphenylcyclopropenone sensitization with weekly scalp DPC. Total RNA was extracted from unfractionated whole blood collected in Tempus Blood RNA tubes. Blood at each patch-test visit was drawn before the patch test was applied. To be eligible, patients had to be aged 18 to 70, diagnosed with alopecia and judged suitable for DPC therapy, while pregnant patients were excluded. The CDR3, cysteine through phenylalanine, is 16 amino acids long. Only the CDR3 part of the read is kept: 48 bases, read in frame from the first base. In the germline V gene (reference sequence), CDR1 corresponds to SGHNT and CDR2 to YYREEE. Germline trimming amounts to 3 bases on V and 1 base on J, with 9 as the count of junction bases outside the gene matches.

This sequence was found in a woman between 35 and 50 years old with alopecia areata. Some clones in this sample may be carry-over from other donors' samples. The specimen comprised whole blood, sampled in connection with sensitization to the hapten diphenylcyclopropenone (DPC). Recombination connected TRBV5-4 to TRBJ2-5; TRBD1 fits 7 bases in the junction. DNA sequence: TGTGCCAGCAGCTCCCGGGACAGCTTCCTCCAAGAGACCCAGTACTTC. Translation gives CASSSRDSFLQETQYF.